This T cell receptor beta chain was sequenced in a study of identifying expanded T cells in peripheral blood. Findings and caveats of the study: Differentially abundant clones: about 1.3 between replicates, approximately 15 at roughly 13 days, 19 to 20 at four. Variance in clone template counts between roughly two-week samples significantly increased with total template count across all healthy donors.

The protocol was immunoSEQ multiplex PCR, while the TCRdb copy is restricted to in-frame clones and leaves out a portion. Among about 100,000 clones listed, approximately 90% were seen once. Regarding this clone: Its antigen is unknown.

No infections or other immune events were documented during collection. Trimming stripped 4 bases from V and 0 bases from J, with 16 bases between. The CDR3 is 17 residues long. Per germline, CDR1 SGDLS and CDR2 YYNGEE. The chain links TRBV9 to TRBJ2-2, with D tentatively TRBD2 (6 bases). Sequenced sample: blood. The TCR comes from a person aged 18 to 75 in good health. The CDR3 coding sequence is TGTGCCAGCAGCTCAAAGGCTAGCGCATCGAACACCGGGGAGCTGTTTTTT. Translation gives CASSSKASASNTGELFF.